Listed here are 12 T cell receptor beta chains from one sample, sequenced in a study of cytomegalovirus exposure and HLA in healthy donors. Clones were sequenced by immunoSEQ multiplex PCR, and TCRdb holds only the in-frame ones, with some missing. The sample has 300,000 to 400,000 clones, 80% to 90% seen once. Sequenced: PBMCs. The receptor source for this set is a woman younger than 35 in good health and CMV-seronegative.

This rearrangement joins TRBV28 to TRBJ2-7; D might be TRBD1 (5 bases). Per germline, CDR1 MDHEN and CDR2 SYDVKM. V lost 3 bases, J lost 4 bases, and 13 bases lay in between. This CDR3 spans 14 amino acids. CDR3: CASSLSQGTYEQYF. DNA of the CDR3: TGTGCCAGCAGTTTGAGTCAGGGAACGTACGAGCAGTACTTC.

V gene TRBV10-1 combines with J gene TRBJ2-7; D might be TRBD2 (6 bases). The CDR3 runs to 14 residues. V shed 4 bases and J shed 2 bases, with 12 bases lying between them. Germline loops: CDR1 WNHNN, CDR2 SYGVQD (reference sequence). CDR3 sequence (DNA): TGCGCCAGCAGTGCTGGCGGGAATCCCTACGAGCAGTACTTC. Protein sequence: CASSAGGNPYEQYF.

This chain uses TRBV25-1 with TRBJ1-2; TRBD1 agrees at 11 bases. Trimming at V came to 3 bases and at J to 6 bases, leaving 15 bases not matched to a gene. CDR1 and CDR2 (germline): MGHDK, SYGVNS. The CDR3 length is 18 residues. CDR3 loop: CASSDLHGTGGLSDGYTF. The CDR3 DNA reads TGTGCCAGCAGTGATCTACATGGGACAGGGGGTCTATCGGATGGCTACACCTTC.

The chain joins TRBV11-2 to TRBJ2-7; 8 bases are shared with TRBD1. The CDR3 runs to 15 residues. V trimming: 6 bases; J trimming: 0 bases; junction bases outside the gene matches: 7. CDR1 and CDR2 from the germline V gene are SGHAT and FQNNGV. The CDR3 region is CASSPRDRPSYEQYF. The CDR3 DNA sequence: TGTGCCAGCAGTCCGCGGGACAGGCCCTCCTACGAGCAGTACTTC.

CDR3 in DNA: TGTGCCAGCAGTCGGGACTATTCCGATACGCAGTATTTT. It encodes CASSRDYSDTQYF. The rearrangement joins TRBV27 to TRBJ2-3; 7 positions match TRBD2. J was trimmed by 6 bases and V by 5 bases; bases with no gene match: 5. The CDR3 sequence is 13 residues long. CDR1 is MNHEY and CDR2 is SMNVEV in the germline V gene (reference sequence).

This chain joins TRBV19 and TRBJ1-6; TRBD1 matches at 9 bases. The CDR3 consists of 13 residues. J was trimmed by 7 bases and V by 6 bases; bases with no gene match: 1. The germline V gene has CDR1 LNHDA and CDR2 SQIVND (reference sequence). DNA of the CDR3: TGTGCCAGTAGCGACAGGGGGAATTCACCCCTCCACTTT. This encodes CASSDRGNSPLHF.

This clone was counted a few times. The rearrangement joins TRBV28 to TRBJ1-5, with a possible D match to TRBD1 (6 bases). CDR1 and CDR2 (germline): MDHEN, SYDVKM. CDR3 length: 15 residues. Trimming stripped 5 bases from V and 4 bases from J, with 15 bases between. CDR3 loop: CASSPRQAWNQPQHF. In DNA, the CDR3 is TGTGCCAGCAGTCCACGACAGGCTTGGAATCAGCCCCAGCATTTT.

V gene TRBV5-1 combines with J gene TRBJ1-4; D is perhaps TRBD1 (5 bases). V dropped 5 bases and J dropped 8 bases, with 13 bases sitting between them. CDR1 is SGHRS, CDR2 YFSETQ, per germline. This CDR3 is built from 13 residues. The CDR3 loop reads CASRKGPEEKLFF. The CDR3, as DNA: TGCGCCAGCAGGAAGGGGCCAGAGGAAAAACTGTTTTTT.

J is TRBJ2-5 and V is TRBV10-1; perhaps TRBD2 as D (6 bases). CDR3 length equals 13 residues. The V end lost 8 bases, the J end lost 4 bases, and 14 bases lay between the germline ends. CDR1 is WNHNN, CDR2 SYGVQD, per germline (reference sequence). CDR3 protein: CASQDGGRETQYF. CDR3 coding DNA: TGCGCCAGCCAGGACGGAGGGAGAGAGACCCAGTACTTC.

V is TRBV10-1 and J is TRBJ2-5; D uncertain. Per germline, CDR1 WNHNN and CDR2 SYGVQD (reference sequence). V lost 0 bases, J lost 7 bases, and 12 bases lay in between. This CDR3 is 14 amino acids long. Here the CDR3 DNA reads TGCGCCAGCAGTGAGTCGACTCGCATAGGGACCCAGTACTTC. It encodes CASSESTRIGTQYF.

The gene calls are TRBV7-9 and TRBJ2-2; D possibly corresponds to TRBD2 (6 bases). Germline CDR1 reads SEHNR; CDR2 reads FQNEAQ (reference sequence). CDR3 length equals 16 residues. V lost 6 bases and J lost 4, with 18 bases in between. The CDR3 here is CASSLRETRGTGELFF. CDR3 DNA: TGTGCCAGCAGTCTCCGTGAGACGCGGGGCACCGGGGAGCTGTTTTTT.

With regard to this clone: One junction end disagrees with the germline gene, perhaps due to a read error. The V call is TRBV19, the J call TRBJ1-3, with D possibly TRBD1 on 5 matching bases. CDR1 is LNHDA and CDR2 is SQIVND in the germline V gene (reference sequence). CDR3 size: 15 residues. The CDR3 sequence: CASSPPPGWGNTIYF. The CDR3 coding sequence is TGTGCCAGTAGTCCCCCCCCAGGGTGGGGAAACACTATATATTTT.